This T cell receptor beta chain was captured by sequencing in a study of T cells in tuberculosis. About the research overall: Samples predate treatment or fall within its first 7 days.

The CDR3 extends over 14 amino acids. V was clipped by 5 bases and J by 4 bases; unmatched bases: 4. CDR1 MNHNS and CDR2 SASEGT come from the germline V gene. Produced via immunoSEQ multiplex PCR; TCRdb's table is partial and in-frame only. The sample consists of tens of thousands of clones, 90% to 95% of them appearing once. The time point denotes: new active TB diagnosis, blood taken before or within 7 days of starting treatment. This receptor was taken from an adult with tuberculosis. Some clones in this sample may be carry-over from other donors' samples. The V gene is TRBV6-1, the J gene TRBJ2-3; 9 nucleotides agree with TRBD2. Sample: PBMCs, taken at tuberculosis diagnosis. The CDR3: CASSLSGGPDTQYF. The CDR3 region has the DNA TGTGCCAGCAGTTTAAGCGGGGGGCCAGATACGCAGTATTTT.